At least ten counts were recorded for the clone carrying this T cell receptor beta chain. What it recognizes is unknown. These data come from a study of T cells after yellow fever vaccination. Points from the study as a whole: In post-booster samples, most primary-vaccination clones reappeared (approximately 96% CD4, approximately 91% CD8).

Conversion of TCR transcripts into cDNA relied on 5'RACE template switching, which added a universal primer site and UMIs. TCRdb re-analysed the 5' RACE reads in MiXCR, keeping a single row per CDR3 protein. Here the sample spans approximately 300,000 distinct CDR3 sequences, around 7.3% being singletons. The V and J ends lost 4 bases and 2 bases respectively, with 22 bases between them. CDR1 is SGHAT and CDR2 is FQNNGV in the germline V gene. The CDR3 consists of 18 residues. This TCR was sampled from a man aged 18 to 29 who received the YFV17D yellow fever vaccine. The material sequenced was PBMCs, taken about 41 days after the first yellow fever vaccination. The chain recombines TRBV11-2 with TRBJ2-3; tentative D call: TRBD1 (7 bases). CDR3 region: CASSSRGTANRVTDTQYF. The CDR3 bases are TGTGCCAGCAGCTCGCGCGGGACAGCTAACCGTGTCACAGATACGCAGTATTTT.